Listed here are 18 T cell receptor beta chains from one sample, sequenced in a study of blood T cell repertoires in COVID-19. Produced via immunoSEQ multiplex PCR; TCRdb's table is partial and in-frame only. The sample includes about 260,000 clones, about 85% of them seen just once. Sequenced sample: peripheral blood. The receptors here all came from a man aged 60 to 69 who had recovered from COVID-19.

V and J are TRBV18 and TRBJ1-1; 12 bases line up with TRBD1. Germline-derived CDR1 and CDR2 are KGHSH and LQKENI. This CDR3 has 14 residues. The ends lost 6 bases at V and 12 bases at J; junction bases unmatched: 11. This chain's CDR3 is CASSPGPGQGATFF. As DNA, the CDR3 is TGTGCCAGCTCCCCTGGACCGGGACAGGGGGCCACTTTCTTT.

The rearrangement links TRBV5-1 to TRBJ2-7; 9 bases agree with TRBD1. CDR3 size: 17 residues. The V and J ends lost 1 base and 1 base, in that order; junction bases with no gene match: 9. Germline-derived CDR1 and CDR2 are SGHRS and YFSETQ. This CDR3 is CASSLRQGGTKSYEQYF. CDR3 coding DNA: TGCGCCAGCAGCTTGCGACAGGGGGGAACAAAATCCTACGAGCAGTACTTC.

This clone has more than one count but fewer than ten. The chain combines TRBV12-2 with TRBJ1-5; TRBD1 is the table's D call, not checked against the DNA. TRBV12-2 constitutes a pseudogene. The length of the CDR3 is 20 residues. In DNA, the CDR3 is TGTGCAAGTCGCTTTCTGGGCGGAGGGGACAGGAGGAGTAGCAATCAGCCCCAGCATTTT. Protein sequence: CASRFLGGGDRRSSNQPQHF.

The gene calls are TRBV7-8 and TRBJ2-1, with 14 bases identical to TRBD2. The germline gives CDR1 SGHVS, CDR2 FQNEAQ. After removal of 5 bases from V and 4 bases from J, the junction contained 4 bases not matched to a gene. The CDR3 runs 16 residues. The CDR3 DNA follows: TGTGCCAGCAGCCCTCGACTAGCGGGGGGGTACAATGAGCAGTTCTTC. Protein product: CASSPRLAGGYNEQFF. The full variable domain, with the rest looked up from reference TRBV7-8 and TRBJ2-1, is GAGVSQSPRYKVAKRGQDVALRCDPISGHVSLFWYQQALGQGPEFLTYFQNEAQLDKSGLPSDRFFAERPEGSVSTLKIQRTQQEDSAVYLCASSPRLAGGYNEQFFGPGTRLTVL.

This sequence joins TRBV6-4 and TRBJ1-3; 7 positions agree with TRBD1. V shed 2 bases and J 2 bases; nucleotides not matched to a gene: 3. The V gene's germline CDR1 is MRHNA and CDR2 SNTAGT. The CDR3 is made up of 15 amino acids. The CDR3 is CASSDRQGPGNTIYF. For the CDR3, the DNA is TGTGCCAGCAGTGACCGACAGGGCCCTGGAAACACCATATATTTT.

The J gene is TRBJ2-1, the V gene TRBV6-5; no clear D. This CDR3 comprises 15 residues. Trimming removed 7 bases from V and 6 bases from J, with 19 bases in between. Germline CDR1 and CDR2: MNHEY and SVGAGI. The CDR3 nucleotides read TGTGCCAGCACTGGTGGGCAACTCGCCCCCAATGAGCAGTTCTTC. Protein: CASTGGQLAPNEQFF.

The chain has TRBV19 and TRBJ2-3, with TRBD1 identical over 10 bases. V trimming: 7 bases; J trimming: 2 bases; junction bases outside the gene matches: 6. CDR3 length: 15 amino acids. Germline assignment: CDR1 LNHDA and CDR2 SQIVND (reference sequence). The CDR3 spells CASTSGQGFTDTQYF. The CDR3 DNA reads as TGTGCCAGTACCTCGGGACAGGGGTTCACAGATACGCAGTATTTT.

The V and J genes are TRBV18 and TRBJ1-1; the match to TRBD1 covers 9 bases. This CDR3 spans 15 amino acids. Germline-derived CDR1 and CDR2 are KGHSH and LQKENI. V dropped 6 bases and J dropped 11; count of bases not matched to a gene: 16. Here the CDR3 reads CASSPGTGKIVSAFF. CDR3 bases: TGTGCCAGCTCCCCCGGGACAGGGAAGATAGTTTCGGCTTTCTTT.

V usage is TRBV18 and J usage is TRBJ2-3; D is ambiguous. V was shortened by 2 bases and J by 2 bases, with 8 bases between the two germline ends. The CDR3 totals 14 residues. CDR1 is KGHSH and CDR2 is LQKENI in the germline V gene. As DNA, the CDR3 is TGTGCCAGCTCACCAGATCAGATCACAGATACGCAGTATTTT. It translates to CASSPDQITDTQYF.

The V call is TRBV11-2, the J call TRBJ2-5; D might be TRBD1 (6 bases). Germline V CDR1 and CDR2: SGHAT, FQNNGV. The CDR3 covers 11 residues. Between the trimmed V and J ends, which lost 5 bases and 5 bases, there was a span of 6 bases. As DNA, the CDR3 is TGTGCCAGCAGCCAGGGGGAGACCCAGTACTTC. Translating it yields CASSQGETQYF.

The V call is TRBV19, the J call TRBJ2-3, with 10 bases matching TRBD2. Germline V gene sequence: CDR1 LNHDA, CDR2 SQIVND (reference sequence). The CDR3 has 20 amino acids. With V trimmed by 5 bases and J by 1 base, 18 bases remained unmatched. The CDR3 region is CASSEPLAGVTIRGTDTQYF. The DNA for the CDR3 is TGTGCCAGTAGTGAACCGCTAGCGGGGGTTACCATCCGCGGCACAGATACGCAGTATTTT.

The chain couples TRBV29-1 to TRBJ1-6; D call uncertain. CDR3 length equals 13 residues. Trimming cost V 0 bases and J 7 bases, with 7 bases left between them. CDR1 SQVTM and CDR2 ANQGSEA come from the germline V gene. CDR3 sequence: CSVEDLPNSPLHF. The CDR3 nucleotides are TGCAGCGTTGAAGATCTACCCAATTCACCCCTCCACTTT.

The chain uses TRBV14 and TRBJ1-4; D is unresolved. The CDR3 runs to 16 residues. Germline V gives CDR1 SGHDN, CDR2 FVKESK. V lost 0 bases, J lost 0 bases, and 8 bases lay in between. CDR3 DNA sequence: TGTGCCAGCAGCCAAGATCGGTCCGCAACTAATGAAAAACTGTTTTTT. Its protein is CASSQDRSATNEKLFF.

The CDR3 sequence is CASSAGTGEEKLFF. The CDR3 nucleotides are TGTGCCAGCAGCGCCGGGACAGGGGAAGAAAAACTGTTTTTT. V gene TRBV5-4 combines with J gene TRBJ1-4, with 10 bases that match TRBD1. With 4 bases clipped from V and 8 bases from J, the junction kept 5 bases outside the gene matches. The germline V gene encodes CDR1 SGHNT and CDR2 YYREEE (reference sequence). This CDR3 is 14 amino acids long.

The chain carries TRBV6-6 and TRBJ2-2; unclear D gene. This CDR3 region has 8 residues. The V and J ends lost 11 bases and 8 bases respectively, with 3 bases between them. Looked up from germline, CDR1 is MNHNY and CDR2 is SVGAGI (reference sequence). The chain's CDR3 is CAVGELFF. The CDR3 coding sequence is TGTGCCGTAGGGGAGCTGTTTTTT.

The chain combines TRBV7-2 with TRBJ2-5; D may be TRBD2 (6 bases). This CDR3 region has 15 residues. Looked up from germline, CDR1 is SGHTA and CDR2 is FQGNSA. Trimming pared 1 base from V and 5 bases from J, leaving 14 bases between. For the CDR3, the DNA is TGTGCCAGCAGCTTAGGGCCTAGCGTTTGGGAGACCCAGTACTTC. Encoded protein: CASSLGPSVWETQYF.

The gene calls are TRBV4-1 and TRBJ2-6; D gene ambiguous. The V gene's germline CDR1 is MGHRA and CDR2 YSYEKL. The V end was cut by 3 bases, the J end by 0 bases, with 3 bases between. The CDR3 is 14 residues long. For the CDR3, the DNA is TGCGCCAGCAGCCACAACTCTGGGGCCAACGTCCTGACTTTC. Residues: CASSHNSGANVLTF.

The rearrangement links TRBV4-1 to TRBJ2-1, with 9 bases identical to TRBD2. Looked up from germline, CDR1 is MGHRA and CDR2 is YSYEKL. The CDR3 spans 15 residues. V lost 4 bases and J lost 2; bases outside the gene matches: 3. CDR3 sequence reads: CASSRSGGPYNEQFF. DNA of the CDR3: TGCGCCAGCAGCCGGAGCGGGGGGCCCTACAATGAGCAGTTCTTC.